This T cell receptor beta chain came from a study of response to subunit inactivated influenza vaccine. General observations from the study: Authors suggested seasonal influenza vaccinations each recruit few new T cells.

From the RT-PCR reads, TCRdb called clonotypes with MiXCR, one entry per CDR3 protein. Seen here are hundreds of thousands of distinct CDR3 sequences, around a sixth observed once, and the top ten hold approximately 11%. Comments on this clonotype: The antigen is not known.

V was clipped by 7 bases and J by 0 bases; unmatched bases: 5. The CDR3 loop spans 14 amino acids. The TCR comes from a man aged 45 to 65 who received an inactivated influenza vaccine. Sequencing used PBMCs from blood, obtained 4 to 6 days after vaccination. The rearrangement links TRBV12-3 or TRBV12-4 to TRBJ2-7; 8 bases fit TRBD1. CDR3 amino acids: CASTSGGFSYEQYF. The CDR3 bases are TGTGCCAGCACCTCAGGGGGCTTCTCCTACGAGCAGTACTTC.